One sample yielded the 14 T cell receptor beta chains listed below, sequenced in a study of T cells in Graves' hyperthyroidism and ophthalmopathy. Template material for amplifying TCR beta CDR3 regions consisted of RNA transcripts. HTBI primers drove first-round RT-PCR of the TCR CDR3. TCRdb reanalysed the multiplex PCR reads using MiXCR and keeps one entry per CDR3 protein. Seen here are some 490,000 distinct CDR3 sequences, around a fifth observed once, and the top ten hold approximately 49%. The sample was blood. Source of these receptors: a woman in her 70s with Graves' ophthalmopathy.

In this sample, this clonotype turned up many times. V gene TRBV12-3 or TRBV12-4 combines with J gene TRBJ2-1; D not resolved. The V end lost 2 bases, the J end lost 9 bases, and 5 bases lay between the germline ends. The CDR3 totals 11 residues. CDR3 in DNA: TGTGCCAGCAGTTTAACGGGTGAGCAGTTCTTC. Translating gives CASSLTGEQFF.

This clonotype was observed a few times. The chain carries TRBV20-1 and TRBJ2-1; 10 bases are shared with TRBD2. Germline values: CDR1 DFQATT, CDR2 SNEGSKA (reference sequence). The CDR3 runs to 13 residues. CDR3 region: CRPSGSSHNEQFF. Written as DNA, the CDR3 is TGCAGACCTAGCGGGAGTAGCCACAATGAGCAGTTCTTC.

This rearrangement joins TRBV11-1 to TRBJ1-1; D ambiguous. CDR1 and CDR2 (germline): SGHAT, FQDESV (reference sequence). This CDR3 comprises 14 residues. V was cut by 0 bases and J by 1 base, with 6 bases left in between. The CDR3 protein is CASSLAGENTEAFF. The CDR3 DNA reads TGTGCCAGCAGCTTAGCTGGGGAGAACACTGAAGCTTTCTTT.

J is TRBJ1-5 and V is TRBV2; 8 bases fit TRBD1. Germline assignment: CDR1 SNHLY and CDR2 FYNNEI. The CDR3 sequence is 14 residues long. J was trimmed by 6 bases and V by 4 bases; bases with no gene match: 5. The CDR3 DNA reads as TGTGCCAGCAGTGGGACAGGGAAGGGTCAGCCCCAGCATTTT. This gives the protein CASSGTGKGQPQHF.

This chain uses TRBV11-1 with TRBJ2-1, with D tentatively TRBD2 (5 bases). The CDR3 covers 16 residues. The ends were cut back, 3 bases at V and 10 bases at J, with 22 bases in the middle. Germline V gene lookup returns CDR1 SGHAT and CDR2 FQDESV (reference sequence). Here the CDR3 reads CASSFYPIAPGMEQFF. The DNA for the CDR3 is TGTGCCAGCAGCTTTTATCCTATCGCCCCCGGGATGGAGCAGTTCTTC.

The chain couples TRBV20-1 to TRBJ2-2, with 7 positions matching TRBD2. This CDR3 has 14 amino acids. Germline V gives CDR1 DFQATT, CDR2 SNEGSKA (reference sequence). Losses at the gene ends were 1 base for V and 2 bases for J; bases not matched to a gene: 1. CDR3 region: CSARAGGNTGELFF. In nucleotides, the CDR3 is TGCAGTGCTAGAGCGGGAGGCAACACCGGGGAGCTGTTTTTT.

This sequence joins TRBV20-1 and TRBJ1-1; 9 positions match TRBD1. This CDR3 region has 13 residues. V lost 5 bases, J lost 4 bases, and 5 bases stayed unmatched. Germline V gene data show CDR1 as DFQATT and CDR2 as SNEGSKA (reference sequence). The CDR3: CSAWDRVSTEAFF. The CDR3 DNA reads TGCAGTGCTTGGGACAGGGTGAGCACTGAAGCTTTCTTT.

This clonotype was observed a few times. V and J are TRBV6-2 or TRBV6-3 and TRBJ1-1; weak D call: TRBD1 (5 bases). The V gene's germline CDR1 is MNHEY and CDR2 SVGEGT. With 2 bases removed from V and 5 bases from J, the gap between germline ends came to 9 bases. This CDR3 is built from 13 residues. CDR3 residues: CASSYDYRTEAFF. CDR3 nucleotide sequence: TGTGCCAGCAGTTACGATTACAGGACTGAAGCTTTCTTT.

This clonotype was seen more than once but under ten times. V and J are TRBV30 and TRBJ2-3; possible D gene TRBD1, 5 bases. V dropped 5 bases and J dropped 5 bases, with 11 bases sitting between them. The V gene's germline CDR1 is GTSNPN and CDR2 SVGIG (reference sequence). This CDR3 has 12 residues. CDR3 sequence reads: CAWEAGQDTQYF. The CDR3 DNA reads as TGTGCCTGGGAGGCAGGGCAAGATACGCAGTATTTT.

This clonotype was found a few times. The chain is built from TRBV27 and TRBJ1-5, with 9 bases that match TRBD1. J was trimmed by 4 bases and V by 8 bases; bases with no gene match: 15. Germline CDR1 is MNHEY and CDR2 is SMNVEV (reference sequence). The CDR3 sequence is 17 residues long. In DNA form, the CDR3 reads TGTGCCAGCGGGCAGACTTTCCCCGGGACAGGGAATCAGCCCCAGCATTTT. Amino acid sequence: CASGQTFPGTGNQPQHF.

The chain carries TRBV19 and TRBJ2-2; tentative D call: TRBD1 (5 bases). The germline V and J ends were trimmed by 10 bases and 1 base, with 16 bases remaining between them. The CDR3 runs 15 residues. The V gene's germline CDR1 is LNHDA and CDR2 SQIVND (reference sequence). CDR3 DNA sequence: TGTGCCACCCCACGTGAGACAGAGAACACCGGGGAGCTGTTTTTT. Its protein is CATPRETENTGELFF.

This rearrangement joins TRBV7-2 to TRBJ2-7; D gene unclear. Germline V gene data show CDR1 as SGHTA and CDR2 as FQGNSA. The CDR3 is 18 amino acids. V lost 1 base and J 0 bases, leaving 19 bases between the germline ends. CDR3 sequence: CASSLVALQASSSYEQYF. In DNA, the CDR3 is TGTGCCAGCAGCTTAGTTGCCCTTCAAGCGAGTAGCTCCTACGAGCAGTACTTC.

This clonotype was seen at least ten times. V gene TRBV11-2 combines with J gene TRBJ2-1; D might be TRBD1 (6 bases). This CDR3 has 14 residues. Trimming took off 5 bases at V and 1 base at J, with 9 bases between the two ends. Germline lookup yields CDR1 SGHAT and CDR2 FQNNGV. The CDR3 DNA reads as TGTGCCAGCAGCCGGACAGCGTCCTACAATGAGCAGTTCTTC. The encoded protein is CASSRTASYNEQFF.

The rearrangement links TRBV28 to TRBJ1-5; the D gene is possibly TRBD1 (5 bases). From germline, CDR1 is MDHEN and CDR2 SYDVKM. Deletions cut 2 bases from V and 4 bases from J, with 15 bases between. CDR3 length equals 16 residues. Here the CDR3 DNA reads TGTGCCAGCAGTTTACTTGGAGGGGAAAAAAATCAGCCCCAGCATTTT. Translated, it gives CASSLLGGEKNQPQHF.